Shown below are 12 T cell receptor beta chains from a single sample sequenced in a study of CD8+CD57+ T cells in acquired aplastic anemia. CDR3 and TCR beta VDJ profiling relied on genomic DNA as the template. TCRdb independently ran MiXCR on the reads; one entry per CDR3 protein. The sample includes some 200,000 distinct CDR3 sequences, 61% of them seen just once. The sample comprised sorted CD4+, CD8+, or CD8+CD57+ T cells (not recorded which) from PBMCs. Source of these receptors: a human donor in good health.

The chain combines TRBV5-1 with TRBJ2-5; D call uncertain. V was shortened by 2 bases and J by 1 base, with 9 bases between the two germline ends. The CDR3 runs to 14 residues. CDR1 SGHRS and CDR2 YFSETQ come from the germline V gene. In DNA form, the CDR3 reads TGCGCCAGCAGCTTCAGGCAGGTCCAAGAGACCCAGTACTTC. The encoded protein is CASSFRQVQETQYF.

In this sample, this clonotype turned up many times. V is TRBV5-8 and J is TRBJ2-1, with 11 bases aligning to TRBD1. The CDR3 has 14 amino acids. V gave up 2 bases and J gave up 7 bases; unmatched junction bases: 2. The germline gives CDR1 SGHTS, CDR2 YDEGEE. The CDR3 DNA sequence: TGTGCCAGCAGCTTAGGGACAGGGGGGAATGAGCAGTTCTTC. Its protein product is CASSLGTGGNEQFF.

The gene calls are TRBV5-1 and TRBJ2-1; 9 positions agree with TRBD2. This CDR3 spans 15 amino acids. The V and J ends lost 4 bases and 4 bases, in that order; junction bases with no gene match: 6. Germline V CDR1 and CDR2: SGHRS, YFSETQ. The CDR3 reads CASSQGLAGYNEQFF. The CDR3 region has the DNA TGCGCCAGCAGCCAGGGGCTAGCGGGGTACAATGAGCAGTTCTTC.

The chain uses TRBV20-1 and TRBJ1-2; 7 bases map to TRBD1. Germline V gene lookup returns CDR1 DFQATT and CDR2 SNEGSKA (reference sequence). The J segment lost 2 bases and the V segment lost 3 bases, leaving 9 bases of the junction unmatched. The CDR3 has 15 residues. DNA of the CDR3: TGCAGTGCTAGTCTCAGGGGGTTCCGCAACTATGGCTACACCTTC. Residues: CSASLRGFRNYGYTF.

The CDR3, as DNA: TGTGCCAGCAGCCCGACTAGCGGGAGCCCCTACGAGCAGTACTTC. The encoded protein is CASSPTSGSPYEQYF. The chain joins TRBV7-3 to TRBJ2-7, with TRBD2 identical over 12 bases. Germline CDR1 reads SGHTA; CDR2 reads FQGTGA. V lost 5 bases to trimming and J lost 2 bases; unmatched junction nucleotides: 4. This CDR3 contains 15 residues.

This clonotype has a count of ten or more. V gene TRBV19 combines with J gene TRBJ2-1; the match to TRBD2 covers 14 bases. Germline-derived CDR1 and CDR2 are LNHDA and SQIVND (reference sequence). With V trimmed by 7 bases and J by 7 bases, 6 bases remained unmatched. The CDR3 is 15 residues long. The CDR3 DNA reads TGTGCCAGTACCCATGGGACTAGCGGGAGTAATGAGCAGTTCTTC. Protein sequence: CASTHGTSGSNEQFF.

Comments on this clonotype: One end of the junction fails to match germline, which may point to a read error. This chain connects TRBV2 to TRBJ2-2; D may be TRBD1 or TRBD2 (5 bases each). The germline gives CDR1 SNHLY, CDR2 FYNNEI. CDR3 length: 14 amino acids. As DNA, the CDR3 is TGTGCCAGCAGTCGTCCAGGGTGGACCGGGGAGCTGCTTTTT. Amino acids: CASSRPGWTGELLF.

This clonotype occurred many times. Germline and junction disagree at one end, which may indicate a read error. This chain joins TRBV27 and TRBJ2-7; the D gene is possibly TRBD2 (7 bases). There are 11 residues in the CDR3. Germline V gives CDR1 MNHEY, CDR2 SMNVEV (reference sequence). CDR3 in DNA: TGTGCCAGCAGTTTAGGGGGGGCTCAGGTCTTC. Residues: CASSLGGAQVF.

This rearrangement joins TRBV10-1 to TRBJ2-7; D perhaps matches TRBD2 (5 bases). The CDR3 contains 13 residues. CDR1 is WNHNN and CDR2 is SYGVQD in the germline V gene (reference sequence). The V end was cut by 6 bases, the J end by 2 bases, with 11 bases between. The CDR3, as DNA: TGCGCCAGCAGGGAAGACGGGACCTACGAGCAGTACTTC. This codes for CASREDGTYEQYF.

The table lists this clonotype with a few counts. J is TRBJ2-7 and V is TRBV20-1; TRBD1 is a possible D gene (6 bases). Per germline, CDR1 DFQATT and CDR2 SNEGSKA (reference sequence). V was shortened by 5 bases and J by 3 bases, with 14 bases between the two germline ends. The CDR3 has 13 residues. Written as DNA, the CDR3 is TGCAGTGCTTACCGGGACACTAACTACGAGCAGTACTTC. Translating it yields CSAYRDTNYEQYF.

Ten or more counts support this clonotype. The V and J genes are TRBV7-9 and TRBJ2-1; 8 bases are shared with TRBD2. The CDR3 spans 16 residues. The trim removed 5 bases at V and 1 base at J, leaving 7 bases unmatched. CDR1 is SEHNR, CDR2 FQNEAQ, per germline (reference sequence). CDR3 in DNA: TGTGCCAGCAGCGGGGGGGGCGGGAGGTCCTACAATGAGCAGTTCTTC. As protein: CASSGGGGRSYNEQFF.

This clonotype was detected ten times or more. The rearrangement links TRBV12-3 or TRBV12-4 to TRBJ2-2, with 7 positions matching TRBD1. The CDR3 runs to 13 residues. With V trimmed by 8 bases and J by 4 bases, 4 bases remained unmatched. The CDR3 reads CASDNRGTGELFF. CDR3 bases: TGTGCCAGCGACAACAGGGGCACCGGGGAGCTGTTTTTT.